Listed here are 9 T cell receptor beta chains from one sample, sequenced in a study of shared clonotypes between healthy human individuals. Method: immunoSEQ multiplex PCR; TCRdb's copy keeps in-frame clones and lacks some. The table shows roughly 2.5 million clones, with over 85% occurring only once. The material sequenced was naive CD4+ T cells sorted from blood. Subset in this sample: CD45RA+ positively selected. These receptors came from a young man in good health.

J is TRBJ1-4 and V is TRBV11-1; 7 nucleotides agree with TRBD1. CDR3 size: 13 residues. The V gene end was trimmed by 4 bases and the J gene end by 10 bases; junction bases not matched to a gene: 6. CDR1 is SGHAT, CDR2 FQDESV, per germline (reference sequence). The DNA of the CDR3 is TGTGCCAGCAGCTACACGACAGGGCGAAAACTGTTTTTT. Its protein is CASSYTTGRKLFF.

The rearrangement uses TRBV10-3 and TRBJ1-1; D possibly corresponds to TRBD1 (5 bases). The CDR3 contains 14 residues. The germline V gene has CDR1 ENHRY and CDR2 SYGVKD. The V end lost 6 bases, the J end lost 0 bases, and 11 bases lay between the germline ends. Here the CDR3 DNA reads TGTGCCATCAGAGAGGGACCGATGAACACTGAAGCTTTCTTT. Protein product: CAIREGPMNTEAFF.

The genes are TRBV30 and TRBJ1-4; tentative D call: TRBD1 (5 bases). Trimming cost V 2 bases and J 10 bases, with 8 bases left between them. Germline V gives CDR1 GTSNPN, CDR2 SVGIG (reference sequence). The CDR3 runs 11 residues. DNA for the CDR3: TGTGCCTGGAGTTCGGGGGGAAAACTGTTTTTT. Its translation is CAWSSGGKLFF.

V gene TRBV9 combines with J gene TRBJ2-5; the D is unclear. The germline V gene encodes CDR1 SGDLS and CDR2 YYNGEE. Deletions cut 4 bases from V and 2 bases from J, with 15 bases between. The CDR3 has 15 amino acids. The CDR3 is CASSPRSSRQETQYF. The CDR3 coding sequence is TGTGCCAGCAGCCCCAGGAGTAGCAGGCAAGAGACCCAGTACTTC. Variable domain in full (rest from reference TRBV9 and TRBJ2-5): DSGVTQTPKHLITATGQRVTLRCSPRSGDLSVYWYQQSLDQGLQFLIQYYNGEERAKGNILERFSAQQFPDLHSELNLSSLELGDSALYFCASSPRSSRQETQYFGPGTRLLVL.

V usage is TRBV12-2 and J usage is TRBJ1-2; the table gives TRBD1 as D, unverified against the DNA. TRBV12-2 has pseudogene status. The CDR3 extends over 18 amino acids. CDR3 nucleotide sequence: TGTGCAAGTCGCTTTTGTTATCTCCAGACAGGGGTAACCTATGGCTACACCTTC. Translated: CASRFCYLQTGVTYGYTF.

This clone was detected a few times. The sample holds other DNA sequences that translate to the same CDR3. V gene TRBV6-5 combines with J gene TRBJ1-5; D is ambiguous. V lost 0 bases to trimming and J lost 6 bases, with 6 bases between them. Looked up from germline, CDR1 is MNHEY and CDR2 is SVGAGI. The CDR3 covers 13 residues. For the CDR3, the DNA is TGTGCCAGCAGTTACTCGATATCTCAGCCCCAGCATTTT. As protein: CASSYSISQPQHF.

Here the CDR3 reads CASSAGTVSGNTIYF. CDR3 DNA: TGTGCCAGCAGCGCAGGAACAGTCTCTGGAAACACCATATATTTT. The rearrangement joins TRBV6-6 to TRBJ1-3; D gene unclear. The CDR3 has 15 amino acids. Deletions cut 6 bases from V and 0 bases from J, with 12 bases between. Germline CDR1 and CDR2: MNHNY and SVGAGI (reference sequence).

Only one count was recorded for this clone. The gene calls are TRBV2 and TRBJ2-1, with 8 bases that match TRBD2. Germline values: CDR1 SNHLY, CDR2 FYNNEI. Germline trimming cut 6 bases from V and 0 bases from J; bases unmatched to any gene: 7. The CDR3 runs to 16 residues. The CDR3 here is CASRAIAGSSYNEQFF. The DNA for the CDR3 is TGTGCCAGCAGGGCTATAGCGGGGAGCTCCTACAATGAGCAGTTCTTC.

This clone occurred once. This chain uses TRBV14 with TRBJ2-2; 7 bases match TRBD2. The CDR3 sequence is 17 residues long. Per the germline V gene, CDR1 is SGHDN and CDR2 is FVKESK. V gave up 4 bases and J gave up 5 bases; unmatched junction bases: 13. DNA of the CDR3: TGTGCCAGCAGCCCTGCTCCTGCGGGAGCTCGGACCGGGGAGCTGTTTTTT. Its translation: CASSPAPAGARTGELFF.